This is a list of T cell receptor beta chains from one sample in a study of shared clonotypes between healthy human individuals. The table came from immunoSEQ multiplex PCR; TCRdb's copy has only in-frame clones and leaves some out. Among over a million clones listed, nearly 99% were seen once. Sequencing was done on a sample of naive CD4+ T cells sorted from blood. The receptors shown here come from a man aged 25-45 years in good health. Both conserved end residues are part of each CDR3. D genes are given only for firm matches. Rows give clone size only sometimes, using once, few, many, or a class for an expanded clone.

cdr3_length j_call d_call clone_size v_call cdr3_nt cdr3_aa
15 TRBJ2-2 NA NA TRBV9 TGTGCCAGCAGCGCCACCGTATTCCCGACCGGGGAGCTGTTTTTT CASSATVFPTGELFF
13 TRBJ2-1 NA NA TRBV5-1 TGCGCCAGCGCCAGTCGACGGGACAATGAGCAGTTCTTC CASASRRDNEQFF
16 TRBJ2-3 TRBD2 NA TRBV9 TGTGCCAGCAGCCCCCAAGCGGGAGGGCCCCTAGATACGCAGTATTTT CASSPQAGGPLDTQYF
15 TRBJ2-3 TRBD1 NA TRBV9 TGTGCCAGCAGCCGGGACAGCTCAGCGGCAGATACGCAGTATTTT CASSRDSSAADTQYF
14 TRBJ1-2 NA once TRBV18 TGTGCCAGCTCATCCGAGGGGCTTGGCTATGGCTACACCTTC CASSSEGLGYGYTF
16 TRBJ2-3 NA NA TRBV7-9 TGTGCCAGCAGCCGACAGAAACTATCCAGCACAGATACGCAGTATTTT CASSRQKLSSTDTQYF
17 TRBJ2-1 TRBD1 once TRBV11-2 TGTGCCAGCAGCCTATACCCCGGGACAGCTTCTGAGAATGAGCAGTTCTTC CASSLYPGTASENEQFF
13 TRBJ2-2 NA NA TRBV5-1 TGCGCCAGCAGCTCCGGTGTGGCCGGGGAGCTGTTTTTT CASSSGVAGELFF
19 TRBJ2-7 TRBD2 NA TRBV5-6 TGTGCCAGCAGCTTGGTTCCGACTAGCGGGAGGGCCCTGGTCGGCGAGCAGTACTTC CASSLVPTSGRALVGEQYF
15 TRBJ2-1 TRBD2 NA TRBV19 TGTGCCAGTAGGGACACGGGACTAGCGGGAGTCGAGCAGTTCTTC CASRDTGLAGVEQFF
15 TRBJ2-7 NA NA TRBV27 TGTGCCAGCAGTTTATCATACAGGGACTCCTACGAGCAGTACTTC CASSLSYRDSYEQYF
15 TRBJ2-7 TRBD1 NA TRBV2 TGTGCCAGCGGAACTTTACAGGGGCGGCCCTACGAGCAGTACTTC CASGTLQGRPYEQYF
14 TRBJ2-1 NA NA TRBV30 TGTGCCTGGAGTGTGACTGGGGGGTACAATGAGCAGTTCTTC CAWSVTGGYNEQFF
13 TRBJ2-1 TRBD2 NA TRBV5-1 TGCGCCAGCAGCTTGGAAACTAGCGATGAGCAGTTCTTC CASSLETSDEQFF
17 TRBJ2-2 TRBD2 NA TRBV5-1 TGCGCCAGCAGCATTGGGCTAGCGGGAGGTCCCACCGGGGAGCTGTTTTTT CASSIGLAGGPTGELFF
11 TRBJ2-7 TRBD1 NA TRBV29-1 TGCAGCGTTGCAACAGGGGGCGAGCAGTACTTC CSVATGGEQYF
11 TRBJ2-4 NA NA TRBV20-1 TGCAGTGCTCGAGTAGGAAACATTCAGTACTTC CSARVGNIQYF
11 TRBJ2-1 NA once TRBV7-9 TGTGCCAGCAGGGGAGCCAATGAGCAGTTCTTC CASRGANEQFF
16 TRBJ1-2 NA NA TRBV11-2 TGTGCCAGCAGCTTCTTCCCCGACAGAGAAGGTTATGGCTACACCTTC CASSFFPDREGYGYTF
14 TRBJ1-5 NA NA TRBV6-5 TGTGCCAGCAGTTTTCAAGGGCCGAATCAGCCCCAGCATTTT CASSFQGPNQPQHF
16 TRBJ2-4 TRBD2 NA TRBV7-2 TGTGCCAGCAGCTTATCTAGCGGGGGAGCCAAAAACATTCAGTACTTC CASSLSSGGAKNIQYF
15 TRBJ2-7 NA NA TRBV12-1 TGTGCCAGCAGCTTTGCGAGGCGACTAGCCTACGAGCAGTACTTC CASSFARRLAYEQYF
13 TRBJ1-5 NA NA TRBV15 TGTGCCACCTCGCCGGCGGGGGAGCAGCCCCAGCATTTT CATSPAGEQPQHF
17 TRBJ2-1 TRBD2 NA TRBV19 TGTGCCAGTAGTAACATAGCGGGAGCGAGGCCCTACAATGAGCAGTTCTTC CASSNIAGARPYNEQFF
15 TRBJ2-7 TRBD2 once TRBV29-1 TGCAGCGTTTCCGGGTTAGCGGGAGACTCCTACGAGCAGTACTTC CSVSGLAGDSYEQYF
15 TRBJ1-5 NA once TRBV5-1 TGCGCCAGCAGCTTGGGGCTCAATAGCAATCAGCCCCAGCATTTT CASSLGLNSNQPQHF
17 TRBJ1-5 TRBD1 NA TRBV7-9 TGTGCCAGCAGCTTAGTAGTAGGGACAGGGAGCAATCAGCCCCAGCATTTT CASSLVVGTGSNQPQHF
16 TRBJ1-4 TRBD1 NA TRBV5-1 TGCGCCAGCAGCTTAGAACAGGGGAGGTCTAATGAAAAACTGTTTTTT CASSLEQGRSNEKLFF
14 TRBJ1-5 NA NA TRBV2 TGTGCCAGCATCCCGACGCAGGGTGCTCAGCCCCAGCATTTT CASIPTQGAQPQHF
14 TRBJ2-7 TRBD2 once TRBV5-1 TGCGCCAGCAAATCTAGCGGGAACTCCTACGAGCAGTACTTC CASKSSGNSYEQYF
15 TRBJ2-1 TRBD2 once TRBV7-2 TGTGCCAGCAGCCCGGGACTAGCGCAGGTAAATGAGCAGTTCTTC CASSPGLAQVNEQFF
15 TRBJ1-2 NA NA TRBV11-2 TGTGCCAGCAGCTCCCTTTTTCGGTTTGCGTCCGGCTACACCTTC CASSSLFRFASGYTF
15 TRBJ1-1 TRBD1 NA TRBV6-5 TGTGCCAGCAGTTACCCCTCTAACAGGGGGCTTGAAGCTTTCTTT CASSYPSNRGLEAFF
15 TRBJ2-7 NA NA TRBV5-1 TGCGCCAGCAGCTTGGAGACAGGCCAGCACTACGAGCAGTACTTC CASSLETGQHYEQYF
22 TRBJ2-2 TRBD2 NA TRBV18 TGTGCCAGCTCACCACCGAGACTAGCGGGAGGGCCCGGTGGAGTTTACACCGGGGAGCTGTTTTTT CASSPPRLAGGPGGVYTGELFF
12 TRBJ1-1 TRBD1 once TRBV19 TGTGCCCCGACAGGGGGTAGCACTGAAGCTTTCTTT CAPTGGSTEAFF
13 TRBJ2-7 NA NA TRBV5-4 TGTGCCAGCAGCCCAGACAGATCCTACGAGCAGTACTTC CASSPDRSYEQYF
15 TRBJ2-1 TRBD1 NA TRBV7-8 TGTGCCAGCAGCTGGGGACAGGGGGGATACAATGAGCAGTTCTTC CASSWGQGGYNEQFF
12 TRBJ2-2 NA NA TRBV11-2 TGTGCCAGCAGCTTAGACGTCGGGGAGCTGTTTTTT CASSLDVGELFF
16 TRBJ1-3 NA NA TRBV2 TGTGCCAGCAGTGAAACGACGATTAACTCTGGAAACACCATATATTTT CASSETTINSGNTIYF
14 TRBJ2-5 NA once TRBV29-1 TGCAGCGTTGTCAGGGGAGGGGTAGGAGAGACCCAGTACTTC CSVVRGGVGETQYF
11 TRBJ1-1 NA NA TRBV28 TGTGCGTCGATGTCCCTGCGTGAAGCTTTCTTT CASMSLREAFF
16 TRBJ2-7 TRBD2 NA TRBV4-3 TGCGCCAGCAGCCGGATCGGCGGGGGGAATTCCTACGAGCAGTACTTC CASSRIGGGNSYEQYF
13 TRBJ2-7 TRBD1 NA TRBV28 TGTGCCAGCACCCGGACAGGGGTCTACGAGCAGTACTTC CASTRTGVYEQYF
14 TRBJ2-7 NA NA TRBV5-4 TGTGCCAGCAGCCTAGCGGACAGGGAGAACGAGCAGTACTTC CASSLADRENEQYF
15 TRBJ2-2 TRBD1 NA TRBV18 TGTGCCAGCTCACCAGCCAGGGGGCCAAGTGGGGAGCTGTTTTTT CASSPARGPSGELFF
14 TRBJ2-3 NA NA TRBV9 TGTGCCAGCAGAGGGGTTGGCGGCACAGATACGCAGTATTTT CASRGVGGTDTQYF
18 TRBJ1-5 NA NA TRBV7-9 TGTGCCAGCAGCTCCTTCAGAGGACACGGACGTAGCAATCAGCCCCAGCATTTT CASSSFRGHGRSNQPQHF
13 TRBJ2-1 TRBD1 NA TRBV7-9 TGTGCCAGCAGGGAAGGACAGGGAAGGGCGCAGTTCTTC CASREGQGRAQFF
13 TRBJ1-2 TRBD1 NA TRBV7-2 TGTGCCAGCAGCTTACAGGGGGTGGAAGGCTACACCTTC CASSLQGVEGYTF